This TCR beta chain was observed in a study of type 1 regulatory T cells. Study summary: This in vitro CD4 product, T-allo10, is enriched for Tr1 cells and alloantigen-specific.

TCRdb passed the reads through MiXCR, listing each CDR3 protein once. The sample lists about 42,000 distinct CDR3 sequences, approximately 12% seen once, with 7% to 9% in the top ten. This clonotype was counted between two and nine times. The antigen remains undetermined. Study-wide findings and caveats: Type 1 regulatory T cells had a more restricted TCR repertoire than non-type 1 regulatory T cells.

The source material was cultured non-Tr1 T cells, either the whole culture or a sorted T cell fraction (not recorded which). This TCR came from a human donor in good health.

CDR3 sequence reads: CASSLAGTSGIVNTGELFF. DNA of the CDR3: TGCGCCAGCAGCTTGGCCGGGACTAGCGGGATAGTGAACACCGGGGAGCTGTTTTTT. J is TRBJ2-2 and V is TRBV5-1; TRBD2 matches at 13 bases. J lost 1 base, V lost 0 bases, and 6 bases had no gene match. The V gene's germline CDR1 is SGHRS and CDR2 YFSETQ. The CDR3 sequence is 19 residues long.